A single sample is the source of the 9 T cell receptor beta chains below, sequenced in a study of Tregs in tolerant kidney transplant recipients. The protocol was immunoSEQ multiplex PCR, while the TCRdb copy is restricted to in-frame clones and leaves out a portion. Seen here are tens of thousands of clones, about four fifths observed once, and the top ten hold more than 4%. Sequencing was carried out using CD4+ T cells from blood. The source of these receptors is a human donor in good health.

The V and J genes are TRBV19 and TRBJ1-1; D perhaps matches TRBD1 (5 bases). The CDR3 loop spans 16 amino acids. Trimming stripped 3 bases from V and 1 base from J, with 15 bases between. Germline V gene sequence: CDR1 LNHDA, CDR2 SQIVND (reference sequence). The CDR3 DNA follows: TGTGCCAGTAGTATCGGTGACAGCTTACAGAACACTGAAGCTTTCTTT. It specifies CASSIGDSLQNTEAFF. The full variable domain, completed using reference TRBV19 and TRBJ1-1, is DGGITQSPKYLFRKEGQNVTLSCEQNLNHDAMYWYRQDPGQGLRLIYYSQIVNDFQKGDIAEGYSVSREKKESFPLTVTSAQKNPTAFYLCASSIGDSLQNTEAFFGQGTRLTVV.

V is TRBV5-8 and J is TRBJ2-7, with a tentative D call TRBD2 (6 bases). V shed 3 bases and J shed 11 bases, with 18 bases lying between them. Germline CDR1 reads SGHTS; CDR2 reads YDEGEE. The CDR3 is 13 residues long. The CDR3 is CASSSTTGGKKYF. In nucleotides, the CDR3 is TGTGCCAGCAGCTCTACGACTGGCGGGAAGAAGTACTTC.

V gene TRBV18 combines with J gene TRBJ2-3, with D maybe TRBD2 (5 bases). V was clipped by 2 bases and J by 0 bases, with 12 bases between them. From germline, CDR1 is KGHSH and CDR2 LQKENI. CDR3 size: 16 residues. The CDR3 DNA follows: TGTGCCAGCTCACCAATACCCGGGATTAGCACAGATACGCAGTATTTT. Translated: CASSPIPGISTDTQYF.

The rearrangement uses TRBV4-3 and TRBJ2-3; D unclear. This CDR3 is 15 amino acids long. Germline V gene sequence: CDR1 LGHNA, CDR2 YSLEER. Trimming took off 1 base at V and 3 bases at J, with 11 bases between the two ends. The DNA for the CDR3 is TGCGCCAGCAGCCAAGTGGCTACCAGGACAGATACGCAGTATTTT. Translation: CASSQVATRTDTQYF.

The chain uses TRBV27 and TRBJ2-7; 8 bases map to TRBD1. This CDR3 has 17 amino acids. After removal of 6 bases from V and 3 bases from J, the junction contained 16 bases not matched to a gene. The germline CDR1 and CDR2 sequences are MNHEY and SMNVEV (reference sequence). The CDR3 DNA reads as TGTGCCAGCAGAAGATTGGGACAGGACCTATTCTTCTACGAGCAGTACTTC. Translating gives CASRRLGQDLFFYEQYF.

This chain joins TRBV5-1 and TRBJ2-3; D perhaps matches TRBD1 (5 bases). This CDR3 comprises 15 residues. Germline V gene data show CDR1 as SGHRS and CDR2 as YFSETQ. Trimming removed 4 bases at V and 4 bases at J, with 16 bases between. The CDR3 coding sequence is TGCGCCAGCAGCGATGGCCGAAGGGGCGCAGATACGCAGTATTTT. It yields the protein CASSDGRRGADTQYF.

V is TRBV12-5 and J is TRBJ1-4; 7 bases agree with TRBD1. CDR1 and CDR2 from the germline V gene are LGHNT and FRNRAP. V shed 4 bases, J shed 3 bases, and the junction held 11 bases outside the gene matches. There are 17 residues in the CDR3. CDR3 coding DNA: TGTGCTAGTGGTTCTCGCGCCCGGACAGGCCCTAATGAAAAACTGTTTTTT. The encoded protein is CASGSRARTGPNEKLFF.

The rearrangement links TRBV5-6 to TRBJ1-6; 10 bases map to TRBD1. Germline lookup yields CDR1 SGHDT and CDR2 YYEEEE. CDR3 length: 16 amino acids. Germline trimming cut 4 bases from V and 7 bases from J; bases unmatched to any gene: 8. This CDR3 is CASSPGTGVWNSPLHF. CDR3 in DNA: TGTGCCAGCAGCCCCGGGACAGGGGTTTGGAATTCACCCCTCCACTTT. The full variable domain, completed using reference TRBV5-6 and TRBJ1-6, is DAGVTQSPTHLIKTRGQQVTLRCSPKSGHDTVSWYQQALGQGPQFIFQYYEEEERQRGNFPDRFSGHQFPNYSSELNVNALLLGDSALYLCASSPGTGVWNSPLHFGNGTRLTVT.

This clone was counted only a few times. The rearrangement joins TRBV6-6 to TRBJ1-6; D is possibly TRBD1 (6 bases). Germline assignment: CDR1 MNHNY and CDR2 SVGAGI (reference sequence). Trimming pared 6 bases from V and 7 bases from J, leaving 13 bases between. There are 14 residues in the CDR3. The CDR3 loop reads CASRTGQRNSPLHF. The CDR3 region has the DNA TGTGCCAGCAGGACAGGTCAACGGAATTCACCCCTCCACTTT.